The 14 T cell receptor beta chains reported below all come from one sample, sequenced in a study of cytomegalovirus exposure and HLA in healthy donors. The study ran its PCR with 60 Vbeta and 13 Jbeta primers. Method: immunoSEQ multiplex PCR; TCRdb's copy keeps in-frame clones and lacks some. The data show approximately 110,000 clones, with more than 60% seen just once and around 4.1% held by the top ten. The specimen was PBMCs. These receptors all stem from a middle-aged woman in good health and CMV-seronegative.

This chain links TRBV28 with TRBJ2-7, with D perhaps TRBD1 (5 bases). Trimming pared 6 bases from V and 2 bases from J, leaving 8 bases between. The germline gives CDR1 MDHEN, CDR2 SYDVKM. The CDR3 runs to 12 residues. The CDR3 loop reads CASSQQAYEQYF. DNA of the CDR3: TGTGCCAGCAGCCAACAGGCCTACGAGCAGTACTTC. Full variable domain (remainder filled in from reference TRBV28 and TRBJ2-7): DVKVTQSSRYLVKRTGEKVFLECVQDMDHENMFWYRQDPGLGLRLIYFSYDVKMKEKGDIPEGYSVSREKKERFSLILESASTNQTSMYLCASSQQAYEQYFGPGTRLTVT.

This clone was recorded many times. V is TRBV7-9 and J is TRBJ2-1; D is possibly TRBD1 (6 bases). Germline V lookup: CDR1 SEHNR, CDR2 FQNEAQ (reference sequence). The V gene lost 2 bases and the J gene lost 0 bases, with 8 bases spanning the gap. The CDR3 has 15 residues. CDR3 amino acids: CASSLTQGSYNEQFF. DNA of the CDR3: TGTGCCAGCAGCTTAACACAGGGCTCCTACAATGAGCAGTTCTTC.

The V call is TRBV29-1, the J call TRBJ2-7, with 8 positions matching TRBD2. With V trimmed by 4 bases and J by 3 bases, 20 bases remained unmatched. CDR1 SQVTM and CDR2 ANQGSEA come from the germline V gene. The CDR3 extends over 18 amino acids. This chain's CDR3 is CSVVGVPNLSGAFYEQYF. In DNA form, the CDR3 reads TGCAGCGTTGTGGGGGTCCCAAACCTTAGCGGGGCCTTCTACGAGCAGTACTTC.

The rearrangement links TRBV9 to TRBJ2-3, with a weak D call TRBD2 (6 bases). Germline values: CDR1 SGDLS, CDR2 YYNGEE. V gave up 1 base and J gave up 1 base, with 19 bases separating them. The CDR3 extends over 18 amino acids. CDR3 in amino acids: CASSVTARVASGTDTQYF. For the CDR3, the DNA is TGTGCCAGCAGCGTAACTGCGAGGGTGGCTAGCGGCACAGATACGCAGTATTTT.

The chain combines TRBV18 with TRBJ2-2; 10 bases are a match to TRBD1. This CDR3 contains 15 residues. CDR1 and CDR2 (germline): KGHSH, LQKENI. Trimming removed 6 bases from V and 4 bases from J; junction bases left unmatched: 5. CDR3 amino acids: CASSRDRGATGELFF. The CDR3 DNA reads TGTGCCAGCTCCCGGGACAGGGGCGCCACCGGGGAGCTGTTTTTT.

The chain uses TRBV6-1 and TRBJ2-4; the D gene is possibly TRBD1 (6 bases). Deletions cut 4 bases from V and 1 base from J, with 20 bases between. The CDR3 covers 18 residues. The germline V gene has CDR1 MNHNS and CDR2 SASEGT. CDR3 bases: TGTGCCAGCAGTGCAGAGGAACAGGGTTGGGGCGCCAAAAACATTCAGTACTTC. Amino acid sequence: CASSAEEQGWGAKNIQYF.

This chain joins TRBV30 and TRBJ2-1, with TRBD2 identical over 10 bases. V shed 2 bases, J shed 10 bases, and the junction held 14 bases outside the gene matches. Germline CDR1 GTSNPN, CDR2 SVGIG (reference sequence). The CDR3 has 16 amino acids. The CDR3 spells CAWSLHAGTSASEQFF. The CDR3 nucleotides read TGTGCCTGGAGTCTCCACGCCGGGACTAGCGCAAGCGAGCAGTTCTTC.

This clone turned up a few times. The chain combines TRBV19 with TRBJ2-7; TRBD1 matches 11 bases. Per germline, CDR1 LNHDA and CDR2 SQIVND (reference sequence). The junction had 9 bases not matched to a gene; V was cut back by 5 bases and J by 6 bases. The CDR3 sequence is 15 residues long. CDR3 sequence (DNA): TGTGCCAGTAGTCTCGGGACAGGGGGAACTGGCGAGCAGTACTTC. As protein: CASSLGTGGTGEQYF.

The chain links TRBV4-2 to TRBJ2-1, with 9 positions matching TRBD2. The J segment lost 8 bases and the V segment lost 0 bases, leaving 8 bases of the junction unmatched. This CDR3 is 16 amino acids long. Germline V lookup: CDR1 LGHNA, CDR2 YNFKEQ. The CDR3 protein is CASSQDLAGETYEQFF. CDR3 in DNA: TGTGCCAGCAGCCAAGATTTAGCGGGAGAAACCTATGAGCAGTTCTTC.

The chain couples TRBV19 to TRBJ2-5, with unresolved D. Per germline, CDR1 LNHDA and CDR2 SQIVND (reference sequence). V was shortened by 0 bases and J by 6 bases, with 8 bases between the two germline ends. CDR3 length equals 13 residues. CDR3 residues: CASSIEGGQTQYF. In DNA, the CDR3 is TGTGCCAGTAGTATAGAAGGCGGCCAGACCCAGTACTTC.

V gene TRBV5-1 combines with J gene TRBJ1-4; 7 bases map to TRBD1. After removal of 4 bases from V and 3 bases from J, the junction contained 6 bases not matched to a gene. Germline CDR1 is SGHRS and CDR2 is YFSETQ. The CDR3 consists of 15 residues. DNA for the CDR3: TGCGCCAGCAGCCCGGGGACAGCAGCTAATGAAAAACTGTTTTTT. This sequence encodes CASSPGTAANEKLFF.

J is TRBJ2-1 and V is TRBV5-6; the D gene is possibly TRBD1 (5 bases). Trimming cost V 2 bases and J 9 bases, with 9 bases left between them. Germline-derived CDR1 and CDR2 are SGHDT and YYEEEE. The CDR3 covers 12 residues. The CDR3 here is CASSFGQGEQFF. CDR3 nucleotides: TGTGCCAGCAGCTTTGGTCAGGGTGAGCAGTTCTTC.

Only a few counts were recorded for this clone. The chain couples TRBV7-2 to TRBJ2-2, with no clear D. V was clipped by 0 bases and J by 2 bases, with 7 bases between them. This CDR3 region has 15 residues. The V gene's germline CDR1 is SGHTA and CDR2 FQGNSA. The CDR3 is CASSLAARNTGELFF. CDR3 DNA sequence: TGTGCCAGCAGCTTAGCGGCCCGCAACACCGGGGAGCTGTTTTTT.

The chain employs TRBV28 and TRBJ1-2; 8 nucleotides match TRBD1. The CDR3 is 16 amino acids. The junction had 9 bases not matched to a gene; V was cut back by 2 bases and J by 4 bases. Germline CDR1 and CDR2: MDHEN and SYDVKM. The chain's CDR3 is CASSLGAGGLGYGYTF. The CDR3 DNA follows: TGTGCCAGCAGTTTAGGGGCAGGGGGCCTCGGCTATGGCTACACCTTC.